Below, 17 T cell receptor beta chains from the same sample are listed, as sequenced in a study of shared clonotypes between healthy human individuals. Here immunoSEQ multiplex PCR was the method, and the copy in TCRdb shows in-frame clones only, minus some. The table lists roughly 500,000 clones, approximately 95% of them singletons. Specimen: naive CD4+ T cells sorted from blood. Specified subset: CD45RA+ positively selected. The receptors shown here come from a woman aged 25 to 39 in good health.

The chain carries TRBV10-3 and TRBJ1-2; 9 bases agree with TRBD1. V shed 6 bases, J shed 3 bases, and the junction held 17 bases outside the gene matches. The CDR3 runs 18 residues. The germline CDR1 and CDR2 sequences are ENHRY and SYGVKD. The CDR3 region has the DNA TGTGCCATCAGGGACCGGGACAGGGCTTCAGGGCTTGACTATGGCTACACCTTC. Protein: CAIRDRDRASGLDYGYTF.

The V and J genes are TRBV5-1 and TRBJ1-4, with unresolved D. Germline CDR1 SGHRS, CDR2 YFSETQ. Trimming removed 6 bases from V and 7 bases from J, with 7 bases in between. CDR3 length equals 11 residues. CDR3 nucleotides: TGCGCCAGCAAAGAGGGTGAAAAACTGTTTTTT. This translates into CASKEGEKLFF.

V is TRBV9 and J is TRBJ2-7; TRBD1 is a possible D gene (5 bases). Trimming shortened V by 4 bases and J by 2 bases, and 13 bases separated the two germline ends. Per the germline V gene, CDR1 is SGDLS and CDR2 is YYNGEE. The CDR3 length is 14 residues. The CDR3 nucleotides read TGTGCCAGCAGCAGCCAGGGTGACCCCTACGAGCAGTACTTC. This sequence encodes CASSSQGDPYEQYF.

V usage is TRBV27 and J usage is TRBJ1-1; a possible D gene is TRBD1 (6 bases). Between the trimmed V and J ends, which lost 5 bases and 1 base, there was a span of 11 bases. The CDR3 is 14 residues long. The germline CDR1 and CDR2 sequences are MNHEY and SMNVEV (reference sequence). In DNA, the CDR3 is TGTGCCAGCAGTCACGGGACAACGAACACTGAAGCTTTCTTT. Encoded protein: CASSHGTTNTEAFF.

The chain employs TRBV28 and TRBJ1-1; D remains ambiguous. The CDR3 extends over 18 amino acids. The ends were cut back, 6 bases at V and 0 bases at J, with 23 bases in the middle. Germline V gene data show CDR1 as MDHEN and CDR2 as SYDVKM. The CDR3 here is CASSSRGVRVPLNTEAFF. The CDR3 coding sequence is TGTGCCAGCAGCTCGCGTGGGGTGCGGGTACCCCTGAACACTGAAGCTTTCTTT.

The chain uses TRBV18 and TRBJ1-2, with a tentative D call TRBD1 (5 bases). CDR1 and CDR2 from the germline V gene are KGHSH and LQKENI. Trimming left V 6 bases short and J 3 bases short, with 17 bases between. This CDR3 contains 15 residues. The CDR3 DNA is TGTGCCAGCTCCCTGACAGATCCCCCTCACTATGGCTACACCTTC. This codes for CASSLTDPPHYGYTF.

The chain has TRBV18 and TRBJ1-2; 9 bases map to TRBD1. Germline CDR1 reads KGHSH; CDR2 reads LQKENI. The V gene end was trimmed by 0 bases and the J gene end by 5 bases; junction bases not matched to a gene: 13. The CDR3 loop spans 18 amino acids. The CDR3, as DNA: TGTGCCAGCTCACCACCTTTTACAGGGGGCTTGATGCATTATGGCTACACCTTC. Translated, it gives CASSPPFTGGLMHYGYTF.

The rearrangement links TRBV5-5 to TRBJ1-1; TRBD1 might be the D (5 bases). V lost 6 bases and J 5 bases, leaving 20 bases between the germline ends. The V gene's germline CDR1 is SGHKS and CDR2 YYEKEE (reference sequence). The CDR3 loop spans 15 amino acids. This CDR3 is CASTPGPGSGTEAFF. As DNA, the CDR3 is TGTGCCAGCACCCCGGGACCAGGGAGTGGGACTGAAGCTTTCTTT.

This sequence joins TRBV18 and TRBJ1-4; 7 nucleotides align to TRBD1. The germline gives CDR1 KGHSH, CDR2 LQKENI. This CDR3 comprises 16 residues. V shed 3 bases, J shed 2 bases, and the junction held 6 bases outside the gene matches. CDR3 in amino acids: CASSPTGVLTNEKLFF. The CDR3 coding sequence is TGTGCCAGCTCACCTACAGGGGTACTGACTAATGAAAAACTGTTTTTT.

The V call is TRBV7-8, the J call TRBJ2-3; unclear D gene. There are 12 residues in the CDR3. The germline gives CDR1 SGHVS, CDR2 FQNEAQ. V was trimmed by 5 bases and J by 4 bases, leaving 7 bases between them. For the CDR3, the DNA is TGTGCCAGCAGCCCCCGGGCAGATACGCAGTATTTT. It specifies CASSPRADTQYF.

The chain has TRBV10-3 and TRBJ2-7; 10 bases fit TRBD2. CDR3 length equals 15 residues. Germline values: CDR1 ENHRY, CDR2 SYGVKD. The junction had 5 bases not matched to a gene; V was cut back by 4 bases and J by 2 bases. DNA of the CDR3: TGTGCCATCAGTGGGGGACTAGCGAAAACCTACGAGCAGTACTTC. This sequence encodes CAISGGLAKTYEQYF.

V usage is TRBV6-5 and J usage is TRBJ2-1; the match to TRBD1 covers 9 bases. Per the germline V gene, CDR1 is MNHEY and CDR2 is SVGAGI. CDR3 size: 15 residues. The junction had 11 bases not matched to a gene; V was cut back by 2 bases and J by 12 bases. The CDR3 bases are TGTGCCAGCAGTTACGCCGGGACAGGGTTCGTCGGGCAGTTCTTC. Amino acids: CASSYAGTGFVGQFF.

V is TRBV5-1 and J is TRBJ1-2; the D is unclear. Germline loops: CDR1 SGHRS, CDR2 YFSETQ. CDR3 length: 14 residues. V was pared by 4 bases and J by 3 bases, with 13 bases between. CDR3 coding DNA: TGCGCCAGCAGCGGTGTTTATGGGGACTATGGCTACACCTTC. It encodes CASSGVYGDYGYTF.

This sequence joins TRBV25-1 and TRBJ2-2, with no clear D. This CDR3 is 14 amino acids long. Trimming left V 0 bases short and J 5 bases short, with 7 bases between. Germline assignment: CDR1 MGHDK and CDR2 SYGVNS. The CDR3 loop reads CASSEYFRTGELFF. CDR3 sequence (DNA): TGTGCCAGCAGTGAATATTTCCGGACCGGGGAGCTGTTTTTT.

The V and J genes are TRBV27 and TRBJ2-3, with TRBD1 matching 9 bases. The CDR3 is made up of 16 amino acids. Losses at the gene ends were 5 bases for V and 2 bases for J; bases not matched to a gene: 8. CDR1 and CDR2 from the germline V gene are MNHEY and SMNVEV (reference sequence). The CDR3 reads CASSALGQGFTDTQYF. The CDR3 DNA follows: TGTGCCAGCAGTGCCCTGGGACAGGGATTCACAGATACGCAGTATTTT.

The genes are TRBV19 and TRBJ2-7; no reliable D call. Trimming pared 11 bases from V and 1 base from J, leaving 6 bases between. The CDR3 is 10 amino acids. Germline V gives CDR1 LNHDA, CDR2 SQIVND (reference sequence). CDR3 protein: CARTSYEQYF. The DNA for the CDR3 is TGTGCCCGGACGTCCTACGAGCAGTACTTC. The whole variable domain, remainder taken from reference TRBV19 and TRBJ2-7, is DGGITQSPKYLFRKEGQNVTLSCEQNLNHDAMYWYRQDPGQGLRLIYYSQIVNDFQKGDIAEGYSVSREKKESFPLTVTSAQKNPTAFYLCARTSYEQYFGPGTRLTVT.

V is TRBV19 and J is TRBJ1-1, with D possibly matching TRBD1 (5 bases). The CDR3 is 17 residues long. CDR1 is LNHDA and CDR2 is SQIVND in the germline V gene (reference sequence). Deletions cut 1 base from V and 6 bases from J, with 21 bases between. Written as DNA, the CDR3 is TGTGCCAGTAGTATAGCTTGGGGGGGGATGCCCATCCCTGAAGCTTTCTTT. Translation: CASSIAWGGMPIPEAFF.